These T cell receptor beta chains were read from a single sample in a study of T-cell memory formation after mild COVID-19. TCRdb analysed the 5' RACE reads with MiXCR anew, one entry per CDR3 protein. The sample has 350,000 to 500,000 distinct CDR3 sequences, 20% seen once; the top ten hold roughly 8.4%. Source material: PBMCs or a T cell subset sorted from them (not recorded which). The receptors originated from an adult woman who had mild COVID-19 (a few samples of this study predate the infection). Cell type and time point are not known. Both conserved end residues are part of each CDR3. The order of the fields is V gene, J gene, D gene, clone size, CDR3 DNA, CDR3 protein. The D gene is left open where the match is weak. Clone size, where shown, is once, few, many, or a class for clones that have expanded.

>TRBV7-9|TRBJ2-5|TRBD1|few
TGTGCCAGCAGCTCGACAGGGGGTCCCCGGGAGACCCAGTACTTC
CASSSTGGPRETQYF
>TRBV25-1|TRBJ2-5|TRBD2|.
TGTGCCAGCAGTGATGGGAGGGAGTCGCCCCAGTACTTC
CASSDGRESPQYF
>TRBV5-8|TRBJ2-1|.|.
TGTGCCAGCAGCTTGGTAGCGTGGGAGCAGTTCTTC
CASSLVAWEQFF
>TRBV24-1|TRBJ2-7|.|.
TGTGCCACCAGTAACAGAGGCTCCTACGAGCAGTACTTC
CATSNRGSYEQYF
>TRBV7-2|TRBJ2-7|TRBD1|few
TGTGCCAGCAGGGCCCGGGACAGGGGCGAGCAGTACTTC
CASRARDRGEQYF
>TRBV24-1|TRBJ1-1|.|.
TGTGCCACCAGTGAAGTCGGGAGCACTGAAGCTTTCTTT
CATSEVGSTEAFF
>TRBV6-6|TRBJ2-7|TRBD2|.
TGTGCCAGTATCCCGGGGGGGTTAGGAGGCGAGCAGTACTTC
CASIPGGLGGEQYF
>TRBV2|TRBJ1-2|TRBD1|.
TGTGCCAGCAGTGGGCTAGGGGGCGGCTACACCTTC
CASSGLGGGYTF
>TRBV7-9|TRBJ1-3|.|few
TGTGCCAGCAGCTCCCAATATGGAAACACCATATATTTT
CASSSQYGNTIYF
>TRBV10-3|TRBJ2-5|TRBD2|.
TGTGCCATCAGTGAGGGGGCCAGTGTCAGCGGGGGGACCCAGTACTTC
CAISEGASVSGGTQYF
>TRBV5-1|TRBJ1-1|.|few
TGCGCCAGCAGCTTGAGGGGCGTCACTGAAGCTTTCTTT
CASSLRGVTEAFF
>TRBV7-9|TRBJ1-3|.|.
TGTGCCAGCAGCTTAGGGGAGGACGATAGCTCTGGAAACACCATATATTTT
CASSLGEDDSSGNTIYF
>TRBV29-1|TRBJ2-3|TRBD2|few
TGCAGCGTTGAATGGGCGACTAGCGGGAGTGGCACAGATACGCAGTATTTT
CSVEWATSGSGTDTQYF
>TRBV9|TRBJ2-7|.|.
TGTGCCAGCAGCCCCGGGACTGGTCCTTTCTACGAGCAGTACTTC
CASSPGTGPFYEQYF
>TRBV15|TRBJ2-2|.|.
TGTGCCACCAGCAGAGATTTCCGGGGCGATATCGGGGAGCTGTTTTTT
CATSRDFRGDIGELFF
>TRBV12-3/TRBV12-4|TRBJ2-3|TRBD1|few
TGTGCCAGCGGCAAAGGGGGCGCCTCTGTTACGCAGTATTTT
CASGKGGASVTQYF
>TRBV12-3/TRBV12-4|TRBJ1-5|TRBD1|few
TGTGCCAGCGACAGGGGCGCCTCGGGTTATAGCAATCAGCCCCAGCATTTT
CASDRGASGYSNQPQHF
>TRBV2|TRBJ1-1|.|.
TGTGCCAGCAGTGAATATCAGGGTAGCACTGAAGCTTTCTTT
CASSEYQGSTEAFF
>TRBV12-3/TRBV12-4|TRBJ1-5|TRBD1|.
TGTGCCAGCAGAGCACAGGGGGCCAGCAATCAGCCCCAGCATTTT
CASRAQGASNQPQHF
>TRBV4-3|TRBJ1-2|.|few
TGCGCCAGCAGCCAAGAACGATTTATGGGGGGTGGCTACACCTTC
CASSQERFMGGGYTF
>TRBV12-3/TRBV12-4|TRBJ2-4|TRBD2|.
TGTGCCAGCAGTCCCCTAGGAGCGGGAGGCAAAAACATTCAGTACTTC
CASSPLGAGGKNIQYF
>TRBV15|TRBJ1-1|.|.
TGTGCCACCAGCAGAGGCGGACCGAACACTGAAGCTTTCTTT
CATSRGGPNTEAFF
>TRBV19|TRBJ2-7|.|.
TGTGCCAGTAGTATTGGCCTGGGCGGTCTGCACGAGCAGTACTTC
CASSIGLGGLHEQYF
>TRBV3-1|TRBJ2-1|TRBD2|many
TGTGCCAGCAACCCAACGGGACTAGCGGGAAATGAGCAGTTCTTC
CASNPTGLAGNEQFF
>TRBV19|TRBJ1-5|.|many
TGTGCCAGTAGTACCTCCGGACGGCTTAGCAATCAGCCCCAGCATTTT
CASSTSGRLSNQPQHF
>TRBV12-3/TRBV12-4|TRBJ2-1|.|.
TGTGCCAGCAGTCTAGAGCTGGGGAATGAGCAGTTCTTC
CASSLELGNEQFF
>TRBV28|TRBJ2-1|TRBD2|few
TGTGCCAGCGGCGCTCTAGCGGAGATCTACAATGAGCAGTTCTTC
CASGALAEIYNEQFF
>TRBV7-3|TRBJ2-3|TRBD2|.
TGTGCCAGCAGCTCTTATAGCGGGGGGCCCACAGATACGCAGTATTTT
CASSSYSGGPTDTQYF
>TRBV10-3|TRBJ1-1|.|.
TGTGCCATCAGTGAGTCTGGGGCCGCTGAAGCTTTCTTT
CAISESGAAEAFF
>TRBV29-1|TRBJ2-5|.|few
TGCAGCGTTGAGGGGCTTCAAGAGACCCAGTACTTC
CSVEGLQETQYF
>TRBV12-3/TRBV12-4|TRBJ2-3|TRBD2|.
TGTGCCAGCAGTCTCTTACTAGCGGGGGCCACAGATACGCAGTATTTT
CASSLLLAGATDTQYF
>TRBV7-9|TRBJ2-1|TRBD2|.
TGTGCCAGCAGCTTAAGCGCAGCGGGAGAGAATGAGCAGTTCTTC
CASSLSAAGENEQFF
>TRBV12-3/TRBV12-4|TRBJ1-1|TRBD1|.
TGTGCCAGCAGGCATCGGACAGGGGGCAACACTGAAGCTTTCTTT
CASRHRTGGNTEAFF
>TRBV7-3|TRBJ2-3|.|.
TGTGCCAGCAGCTTGATGGACAGCACAGATACGCAGTATTTT
CASSLMDSTDTQYF
>TRBV12-3/TRBV12-4|TRBJ2-3|.|few
TGTGCCAGCAGTGCGGGCCGCCTTAGCACAGATACGCAGTATTTT
CASSAGRLSTDTQYF
>TRBV6-5|TRBJ2-5|TRBD2|once
TGTGCCAGCAGTTACTTTGCTAGCGGATCTCCGGCCCGGGGGACCCAGTACTTC
CASSYFASGSPARGTQYF
>TRBV3-1|TRBJ2-3|TRBD2|.
TGTGCCAGCATCCAAGCCCTAGCGGGGGGGCCTGCCACAGATACGCAGTATTTT
CASIQALAGGPATDTQYF